This T cell receptor (beta chain) was retrieved from a study of T cells in localized non-small cell lung cancer (dated by TCRdb to about 2020). As for the study more broadly: Comparing tumors with uninvolved tumor-adjacent lungs, the study looked at the T cell repertoires of a few hundred patients with early-stage NSCLC. The cohort comprised some 240 treatment-naïve NSCLC patients with resected, localized lung tumors. The mean age of the NSCLC patients was under 70 years, with 120 to 150 men and nearly 110 women. Overall study outcomes, separate from this receptor: Higher T cell density in blood was associated with longer overall survival, whereas higher clonality in adjacent lung was associated with shorter survival. Because multi-region tumor sequencing was not done, intratumor heterogeneity could not be ruled out. A median of approximately 57 of the top 100 tumor clones were detected in paired uninvolved adjacent lung, and around 27 of these tumor clones were also found among the top 100 clones of the paired uninvolved adjacent lung. Uninvolved tumor-adjacent lung showed the highest T cell clonality, higher than tumor, which suggests more focused antigenic responses in the uninvolved tumor-adjacent lung. Since the design was exploratory, TCR variables were selected using unadjusted p-values with no false-discovery rate correction.

This clone was seen a handful of times. It has no known antigen specificity. Base qualities are not provided; no much larger clone lies one nucleotide away. At diagnosis, peripheral blood, uninvolved tumor-adjacent lung and tumor were collected and were preserved as a mix of fresh-frozen and FFPE material. The trim is 6 bases for V and 5 bases for J, with a gap of 16 bases between the germline ends. The CDR3 runs 14 amino acids, cysteine and phenylalanine included. The sequence is cut down to CDR3 DNA, 42 bases in frame from base 1. Via the germline V gene, CDR1 is MDHEN and CDR2 SYDVKM. TCR beta CDR3 regions were sequenced from DNA using the immunoSEQ Assay. As for the original processing: To compute T cell density, TCR beta template counts were normalized to usable DNA, which was estimated by amplifying housekeeping genes. Richness was estimated with the preseqR package, extrapolating to 400,000 templates for PBMC samples and 120,000 templates for tissue samples. Clonality was taken to be one minus Pielou's evenness. Differential abundance testing on productive amino-acid clonotypes, with a minimum total count of 5 and an alpha of 0.1, was used to identify tissue-enriched TCRs. The Jaccard Index and the Morisita Overlap Index were used to measure how much the repertoires overlapped between compartments. GLIPH grouped TCR beta CDR3s together with public tetramer-defined viral CDR3s, and a viral motif had to include at least three viral sequences and also show V-gene enrichment. In its TCRdb copy, this immuneACCESS table keeps in-frame sequences only and misses some clones. Where compared with another copy, unresolved V genes explain less than half of these, and the others have no known cause. That table is the source of V, J and clone size, and D and trimming were worked out from the DNA. Within this sample are around 2,600 clones, with about a quarter of them counted one time only. 25% to 30% of the sample lies in the top ten.

The chain couples TRBV28 to TRBJ1-2, with an unclear D gene assignment. Sequenced material: lung tumor tissue, taken before any cancer treatment. The receptor comes from a male donor older than 55 with stage I lung adenocarcinoma. The CDR3 here reads CASRGGFYGYGYTF. The sequence in DNA is TGTGCCAGCAGGGGAGGGTTTTATGGGTATGGCTACACCTTC.